This TCR beta chain was recorded in a study of radiotherapy plus CTLA-4 blockade in lung cancer. Study-level background: Among all patients, more than 15% showed objective responses, while roughly 30% had disease control.

Focal radiation and CTLA-4 blockade (ipilimumab) were tested in chemo-refractory metastatic non-small-cell lung cancer patients. Germline CDR1 reads MGHDK; CDR2 reads SYGVNS. The CDR3 runs 15 residues. Trimming took 8 bases from V and 4 from J, leaving 15 bases between them. Study findings and constraints: Blood TCR clones of tumor origin expanded after radiotherapy plus ipilimumab.

Sequencing was performed with immunoSEQ multiplex PCR; in TCRdb, only in-frame clones are kept and a portion is missing. This sample yields 120,000 or so clones, of which around 89% are seen a single time; approximately 7.2% belongs to the top ten. Remarks on this clone: Its antigen is as yet unknown.

The material was peripheral blood, obtained from a patient treated with radiotherapy plus ipilimumab. The sequence derives from a human donor with non-small cell lung cancer that progressed on radiotherapy plus ipilimumab. This sequence joins TRBV25-1 and TRBJ2-6; D ambiguous. CDR3 sequence reads: CASSRSRSGANVLTF. CDR3 DNA: TGTGCCAGCTCTCGGTCGCGAAGCGGGGCCAACGTCCTGACTTTC.